This TCR beta chain was identified in a study of blood T cell repertoires in COVID-19. TCRdb's copy holds only in-frame clones and misses some; the assay was immunoSEQ multiplex PCR. Counted here are more than 250,000 clones, around 87% occurring once; the ten biggest clones make up approximately 5.3%. CDR3 size: 14 residues. After removal of 5 bases from V and 3 bases from J, the junction contained 6 bases not matched to a gene. CDR1 and CDR2 (germline): ENHRY, SYGVKD. The TCR comes from a woman aged 25 to 45 who had recovered from COVID-19. Material: PBMCs or T cells enriched from blood (not recorded which). The chain carries TRBV10-3 and TRBJ2-7, with TRBD1 matching over 8 bases. The CDR3 reads CAISQGAAIYEQYF. CDR3 coding DNA: TGTGCCATCAGTCAGGGGGCGGCAATCTACGAGCAGTACTTC.